One sample yielded the 10 T cell receptor beta chains listed below, sequenced in a study of T cell repertoires in cytomegalovirus infection (dated by TCRdb to the late 2010s). Sequencing instrument: Illumina HiSeq 1500. The raw public data were reprocessed by TCRdb itself: fastp quality trimming at Q25, MiXCR clonotype calling, in-frame beta chains only. CDR3 protein duplicates are merged, each entry listing the most common genes and DNA. Here the sample has about 300,000 distinct CDR3 sequences; about 9.1% occur a single time. Around 2.5% of the sample is taken by the ten largest. Sequences were obtained from PBMCs. Receptor source: a human donor in good health (CMV status not recorded). Some clones in this sample may be carry-over from other donors' samples.

This clonotype was seen more than once but under ten times. The rearrangement uses TRBV7-9 and TRBJ1-1, with no clear D. Germline V gene sequence: CDR1 SEHNR, CDR2 FQNEAQ (reference sequence). The germline V and J ends were trimmed by 6 bases and 1 base, with 9 bases remaining between them. There are 13 residues in the CDR3. The CDR3 DNA reads as TGTGCCAGCAGTACTCGGGGGAACACTGAAGCTTTCTTT. Its protein is CASSTRGNTEAFF.

This clonotype was picked up many times. V gene TRBV20-1 combines with J gene TRBJ2-7, with a tentative D call TRBD1 (6 bases). With 5 bases removed from V and 5 bases from J, the gap between germline ends came to 19 bases. Per germline, CDR1 DFQATT and CDR2 SNEGSKA (reference sequence). The CDR3 has 14 amino acids. CDR3 in DNA: TGCAGTGCTCCTTCCATTGACAGGTCCAACGAGCAGTACGTC. Protein sequence: CSAPSIDRSNEQYV.

This clonotype was counted at least ten times. CDR3 in amino acids: CASRRGTGELYEQYV. In nucleotides, the CDR3 is TGTGCCAGCAGGCGGGGGACAGGGGAACTTTACGAGCAGTACGTC. The chain combines TRBV6-1 with TRBJ2-7; TRBD1 matches at 10 bases. Germline V gene data show CDR1 as MNHNS and CDR2 as SASEGT. The CDR3 totals 15 residues. V lost 6 bases and J lost 4; bases outside the gene matches: 9.

Many counts were recorded for this clonotype. The chain has TRBV7-2 and TRBJ2-5, with no clear D. Looked up from germline, CDR1 is SGHTA and CDR2 is FQGNSA. The CDR3 consists of 15 residues. Trimming removed 1 base at V and 2 bases at J, with 11 bases between. The CDR3 sequence: CASSLVLGIQETQYF. CDR3 in DNA: TGTGCCAGCAGCTTAGTTTTGGGAATTCAAGAGACCCAGTACTTC.

This rearrangement joins TRBV20-1 to TRBJ2-6, with 9 bases identical to TRBD1. V was pared by 4 bases and J by 4 bases, with 11 bases of the junction left unmatched. Germline-derived CDR1 and CDR2 are DFQATT and SNEGSKA (reference sequence). CDR3 length equals 17 residues. The CDR3 DNA reads TGCAGTGCTACTCCGGGACAGGGACTTGTGGGGGCCAACGTCCTGACTTTC. As protein: CSATPGQGLVGANVLTF.

Note on this clonotype: This may stem from a read error, because a much larger clone lies one nucleotide away. V is TRBV3-1 and J is TRBJ1-1; D unresolved. With 2 bases removed from V and 1 base from J, the gap between germline ends came to 8 bases. Germline values: CDR1 LGHDT, CDR2 YNNKEL (reference sequence). This CDR3 is 14 amino acids long. The CDR3: CASSQWGGNTEAFF. The CDR3 region has the DNA TGTGCCAGCAGCCAATGGGGAGGGAACACTGAAGCTTTCTTT.

This clonotype was recorded at least ten times. The genes are TRBV7-9 and TRBJ1-2, with 10 bases aligning to TRBD1. Germline V gives CDR1 SEHNR, CDR2 FQNEAQ (reference sequence). The trim removed 5 bases at V and 8 bases at J, leaving 5 bases unmatched. CDR3 length: 13 residues. CDR3 amino acids: CASSKDRGDGYTF. DNA for the CDR3: TGTGCCAGCAGCAAGGACAGGGGGGACGGCTACACCTTC.

This clonotype was recorded at least ten times. The chain employs TRBV10-3 and TRBJ1-2; D is ambiguous. The CDR3 runs 16 residues. Germline-derived CDR1 and CDR2 are ENHRY and SYGVKD. V lost 1 base to trimming and J lost 1 base, with 13 bases between them. The CDR3 nucleotides read TGTGCCATCAGTGAGTTGGTGAAGAAGGATAACTATGGCTACACCTTC. Protein product: CAISELVKKDNYGYTF.

There are many counts of this clonotype. V is TRBV10-3 and J is TRBJ2-1; 7 bases line up with TRBD2. The CDR3 is 15 amino acids. Germline V gene lookup returns CDR1 ENHRY and CDR2 SYGVKD. V lost 2 bases, J lost 4 bases, and 5 bases stayed unmatched. The DNA for the CDR3 is TGTGCCATCAGTGAGGGGGGGGGATTTTACAATGAGCAGTTCTTC. It translates to CAISEGGGFYNEQFF.

This clonotype was recorded many times. The junction departs from germline at one end; a sequencing error may be responsible. This chain uses TRBV20-1 with TRBJ2-1; 13 nucleotides line up with TRBD2. This CDR3 is built from 15 residues. Germline V gene sequence: CDR1 DFQATT, CDR2 SNEGSKA (reference sequence). CDR3 DNA sequence: TGCAGTGCACCCACTAGCGGGGGGGCCTATAATGAGCAGTTCTTC. Translation: CSAPTSGGAYNEQFF.